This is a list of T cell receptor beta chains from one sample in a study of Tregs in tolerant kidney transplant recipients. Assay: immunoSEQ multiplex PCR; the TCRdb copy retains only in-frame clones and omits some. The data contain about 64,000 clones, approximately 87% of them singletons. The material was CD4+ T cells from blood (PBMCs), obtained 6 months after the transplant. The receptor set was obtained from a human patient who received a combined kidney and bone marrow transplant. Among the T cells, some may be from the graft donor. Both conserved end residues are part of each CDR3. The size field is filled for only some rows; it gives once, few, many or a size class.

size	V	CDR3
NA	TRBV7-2	CASSPLWGGSAGELFF
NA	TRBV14	CASSQVDKNTEAFF
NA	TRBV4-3	CASSQGLAGGPGETQYF
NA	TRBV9	CASSVHAGSGRYNEQFF
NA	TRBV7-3	CASSLYRGTDTQYF
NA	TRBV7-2	CASSSVLASETQYF
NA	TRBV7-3	CASSPNAGGNEQFF
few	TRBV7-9	CASSPGTGGDSYEQYF
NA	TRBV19	CASSDQGLDGYTF
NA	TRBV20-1	CSALRYEQYF
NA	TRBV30	CAWSAGSSYTF
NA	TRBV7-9	CASSSPGQGVATF
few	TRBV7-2	CASSWGRIVTDTQYF
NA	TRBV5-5	CASSLVGVNGYTF
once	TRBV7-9	CASSRLWAELSGANVLTF
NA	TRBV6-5	CASNSGLAKNIQYF
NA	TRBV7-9	CASSLFQGTEAFF
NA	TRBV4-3	CASSRDSMNTEASF
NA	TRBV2	CASSEGLAYEQYF
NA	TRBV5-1	CASSLGTANQPQHF
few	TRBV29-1	CSVETRDRGHNYGYTF
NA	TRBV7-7	CASSFGLAANNEQFF
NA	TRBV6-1	CASSAVNYGYTF
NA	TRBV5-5	CASSPVADGQAYEQYF
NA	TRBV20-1	CSARTDTQYF
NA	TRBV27	CASSLDIRYGYTF
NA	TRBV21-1	CASSKIPTRTSGSAGELFF
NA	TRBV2	CASSVLAGGPSETQYF
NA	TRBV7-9	CASSLAGLAGLKYEQYF
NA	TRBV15	CATSRGQVSQETQYF
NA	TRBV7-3	CASSLRASGLDTGELFF
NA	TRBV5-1	CASGRGGYEQYF
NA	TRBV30	CAFDRGTVGSPLHF
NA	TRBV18	CASSQAGVGNQPQHF
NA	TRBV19	CASMIPYGGPQHF
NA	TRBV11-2	CASSYTSGGYTDTQYF
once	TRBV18	CASSPYAGDLTEQFF
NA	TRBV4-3	CASSQDTGGGGLSGANVLTF
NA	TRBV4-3	CASSQDRTSGRYEQYF
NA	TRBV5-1	CASSSQGAGTEAFF
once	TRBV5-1	CASTEKLWDRVGSGANVLTF
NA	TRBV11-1	CASSSRTGGGQTQYF
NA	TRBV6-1	CASNFQGTDTQYF
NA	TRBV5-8	CASSSPRQGDEQFF
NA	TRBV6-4	CASGHFNEKLFF
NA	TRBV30	CAWSVIRSSGNTIYF
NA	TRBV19	CASSIRNPNTEAFF
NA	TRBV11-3	CASSSPGDTQYF